These 10 T cell receptor beta chains share one sample of origin, sequenced in a study of neurological immune-mediated disorders. TCRdb itself ran the 5' RACE reads through MiXCR, one entry per CDR3 protein. The sample consists of 65,000 to 95,000 distinct CDR3 sequences, 5% to 6.5% of them appearing once. Time point meaning: longitudinal time-point 2. Sequencing was carried out using PBMCs. The source of these receptors is a woman aged 55-75 years with multiple sclerosis.

This clonotype occurred a few times. The chain links TRBV7-8 to TRBJ2-7; maybe TRBD1 (6 bases). V was cut by 1 base and J by 2 bases, with 12 bases left in between. The CDR3 contains 15 residues. Germline V CDR1 and CDR2: SGHVS, FQNEAQ. As DNA, the CDR3 is TGTGCCAGCAGCTTAGGACAGGTGGGGCCCTACGAGCAGTACTTC. Translation gives CASSLGQVGPYEQYF.

This clonotype was counted many times. The chain is built from TRBV12-3 or TRBV12-4 and TRBJ1-1; 12 bases line up with TRBD1. The CDR3 runs 15 residues. V dropped 5 bases and J dropped 5; count of bases not matched to a gene: 6. The CDR3 region is CASSPRDRGRTEAFF. The CDR3 DNA reads TGTGCCAGCAGTCCTCGGGACAGGGGGCGAACTGAAGCTTTCTTT.

Ten or more counts support this clonotype. The chain joins TRBV7-9 to TRBJ1-1; D uncertain. The V and J ends lost 1 base and 0 bases respectively, with 9 bases between them. The germline V gene encodes CDR1 SEHNR and CDR2 FQNEAQ (reference sequence). The CDR3 has 15 residues. The CDR3 reads CASSLVHNMNTEAFF. Here the CDR3 DNA reads TGTGCCAGCAGCTTAGTCCACAACATGAACACTGAAGCTTTCTTT.

Concerning this clonotype itself: A much larger clone sits a single nucleotide away, making a read error possible. J is TRBJ1-4 and V is TRBV2; D is unclear. V lost 7 bases and J 2 bases, leaving 11 bases between the germline ends. The CDR3 runs to 14 residues. Germline CDR1 SNHLY, CDR2 FYNNEI. DNA for the CDR3: TGTGCCAGCACTTACAGCGACACTAATGAAAAACTGTTTTTT. Its protein is CASTYSDTNEKLFF.

This clonotype was detected many times. V usage is TRBV4-1 and J usage is TRBJ2-6; no firm D call. The V gene's germline CDR1 is MGHRA and CDR2 YSYEKL. V lost 0 bases to trimming and J lost 0 bases, with 12 bases between them. The CDR3 extends over 18 amino acids. CDR3 nucleotides: TGCGCCAGCAGCCAAGATCGGAAAGGATTCTCTGGGGCCAACGTCCTGACTTTC. This translates into CASSQDRKGFSGANVLTF.

This clonotype was counted many times. The chain uses TRBV6-5 and TRBJ1-2, with D perhaps TRBD1 (5 bases). Germline CDR1 and CDR2: MNHEY and SVGAGI. This CDR3 has 15 residues. The ends were cut back, 4 bases at V and 2 bases at J, with 14 bases in the middle. The CDR3 DNA sequence: TGTGCCAGCAGTTCGTTGGTGGGGCAGAACTATGGCTACACCTTC. Amino acid sequence: CASSSLVGQNYGYTF.

The rearrangement joins TRBV19 to TRBJ2-1; 8 bases line up with TRBD2. The ends lost 3 bases at V and 4 bases at J; junction bases unmatched: 5. The length of the CDR3 is 15 residues. CDR1 and CDR2 (germline): LNHDA, SQIVND (reference sequence). The CDR3 coding sequence is TGTGCCAGTAGTATGGGAGCGGGGGAATACAATGAGCAGTTCTTC. It is translated as CASSMGAGEYNEQFF.

This clonotype has at least ten counts. This sequence joins TRBV28 and TRBJ2-2; possibly TRBD1 for D (6 bases). The germline CDR1 and CDR2 sequences are MDHEN and SYDVKM. This CDR3 has 13 amino acids. V gave up 7 bases and J gave up 8 bases, with 14 bases separating them. The CDR3 DNA reads as TGTGCCAGCACCCGACAGGTCCCGGGGGAGCTGTTTTTT. This encodes CASTRQVPGELFF.

This clonotype occurred many times. This sequence joins TRBV20-1 and TRBJ1-4, with 7 positions matching TRBD1. Germline CDR1 reads DFQATT; CDR2 reads SNEGSKA (reference sequence). V lost 6 bases, J lost 4 bases, and 5 bases stayed unmatched. This CDR3 has 13 amino acids. CDR3 protein: CSAQGQRNEKLFF. CDR3 nucleotides: TGCAGTGCCCAGGGACAGCGTAATGAAAAACTGTTTTTT.

The chain uses TRBV6-2 or TRBV6-3 and TRBJ2-3, with D unclear. The CDR3 has 14 amino acids. V was cut by 2 bases and J by 2 bases, with 8 bases left in between. CDR1 MNHEY and CDR2 SVGEGT come from the germline V gene. CDR3 bases: TGTGCCAGCAGTTACGGGATAAACACAGATACGCAGTATTTT. It yields the protein CASSYGINTDTQYF.